This TCR beta chain was retrieved from a study of Ad26.COV2.S vaccination and SARS-CoV-2 variants. This clone was detected only once. Germline V gene data show CDR1 as LGHDT and CDR2 as YNNKEL (reference sequence). Trimming stripped 4 bases from V and 1 base from J, with 13 bases between. This CDR3 comprises 15 residues. The method was immunoSEQ multiplex PCR; TCRdb's version includes in-frame clones alone and lacks a portion of them. The repertoire holds just over 350,000 clones, with around 92% as singletons. The sample here was peripheral blood, taken after recovery from COVID-19. The receptor was isolated from a human donor who had recovered from COVID-19. V is TRBV3-1 (or the pseudogene TRBV3-2) and J is TRBJ1-1, with D maybe TRBD1 (5 bases). The CDR3 DNA sequence: TGTGCCAGCAGCCCCATTACGGGGGGGAACACTGAAGCTTTCTTT. Its protein product is CASSPITGGNTEAFF.